Below, 30 T cell receptor beta chains from the same sample are listed, as sequenced in a study of CD4 and CD8 cells across lung adenocarcinoma regions. MiXCR, run by TCRdb on the PCR reads, gives a single entry per CDR3 protein. Among 6,500 to 7,500 distinct CDR3 sequences listed, under 55% were seen once. Sequencing was carried out using CD8+ T cells from the center of a lung tumor. These receptors were taken from a female donor with lung adenocarcinoma. The CD4 and CD8 labels of this study may be unreliable.

Relative to its sample, this clonotype is medium-sized. The chain carries TRBV7-2 and TRBJ2-7; D possibly corresponds to TRBD1 (6 bases). Germline-derived CDR1 and CDR2 are SGHTA and FQGNSA. The germline V and J ends were trimmed by 4 bases and 4 bases, with 14 bases remaining between them. The CDR3 loop spans 14 amino acids. The CDR3 loop is CASSSGVGGYEQYF. CDR3 in DNA: TGTGCCAGCAGCTCAGGGGTAGGGGGATACGAGCAGTACTTC.

In its sample, this clonotype was seen once. Likely a read error: the CDR3 ends without its conserved phenylalanine or tryptophan. The chain carries TRBV5-4 and TRBJ2-3, with a weak D call TRBD2 (5 bases). Trimming removed 1 base from V and 2 bases from J, with 8 bases in between. The CDR3 runs to 14 residues. CDR1 is SGHNT, CDR2 YYREEE, per germline (reference sequence). CDR3 in amino acids: CASSLYGDTDTQYY. The CDR3 nucleotides are TGTGCCAGCAGCTTGTACGGGGACACAGATACGCAGTATTAT.

This clonotype appeared a few times. The V call is TRBV6-2 or TRBV6-3, the J call TRBJ2-3, with D perhaps TRBD1 (6 bases). Trimming stripped 6 bases from V and 0 bases from J, with 13 bases between. CDR1 and CDR2 (germline): MNHEY, SVGEGT. The CDR3 has 15 amino acids. CDR3 nucleotide sequence: TGTGCCAGCAGGGAGCCGGGACACAGCACAGATACGCAGTATTTT. It yields the protein CASREPGHSTDTQYF.

On this clonotype itself: In this CDR3 the conserved last residue, phenylalanine or tryptophan, is missing, so a read error is likely. Because the CDR3's place on the DNA is in doubt, the DNA is left out and the CDR3 is given as listed by TCRdb. This chain joins TRBV12-3 or TRBV12-4 and TRBJ2-5; the table's D call TRBD1 went unverified against the DNA. A total of 15 residues make up the CDR3, ends included. CDR3 amino acids: CASRTEQSTQATQFS.

This clonotype was detected ten times or more. The V call is TRBV6-1, the J call TRBJ1-5; D possibly corresponds to TRBD1 (5 bases). Per germline, CDR1 MNHNS and CDR2 SASEGT. The CDR3 runs to 16 residues. Deletions cut 4 bases from V and 2 bases from J, with 15 bases between. The chain's CDR3 is CASSVSHLGGNQPQHF. In nucleotides, the CDR3 is TGTGCCAGCAGTGTCAGTCATCTAGGGGGCAATCAGCCCCAGCATTTT.

Remarks on this clonotype: A much larger clone differs from this one at a single base, so this may be a read error. The chain carries TRBV5-4 and TRBJ2-7; D may correspond to TRBD1 or TRBD2 (6 bases each). The germline V gene has CDR1 SGHNT and CDR2 YYREEE (reference sequence). The CDR3 runs 15 residues. In DNA form, the CDR3 reads TGTGCCAACAGCTTGATCGGGGGCGAATCCTACGAGCAGTACTTC. Protein: CANSLIGGESYEQYF.

Within the sample, this clonotype is medium-sized. The genes are TRBV7-2 and TRBJ1-3, with a weak D call TRBD1 (5 bases). V was cut by 5 bases and J by 1 base, with 12 bases left in between. This CDR3 is 15 amino acids long. The germline V gene encodes CDR1 SGHTA and CDR2 FQGNSA. In nucleotides, the CDR3 is TGTGCCAGCAGCCCCGGGACCCTATCTGGAAACACCATATATTTT. Its protein product is CASSPGTLSGNTIYF.

This clonotype was found once. In this CDR3 the conserved last residue, phenylalanine or tryptophan, is missing, so a read error is likely. It is unclear where the CDR3 begins or ends on the DNA, so no DNA is shown, and the CDR3 is as TCRdb lists it. The rearrangement links TRBV7-2 to TRBJ2-6. Inclusive of both ends, the CDR3 amounts to 9 amino acids. Looked up from germline, CDR1 is SGHTA and CDR2 is FQGNSA. The CDR3 loop reads CASSPTSHG.

This clonotype has just a few counts. V is TRBV5-6 and J is TRBJ2-2; D unclear. Germline V gene lookup returns CDR1 SGHDT and CDR2 YYEEEE. The CDR3 length is 15 residues. V shed 5 bases and J shed 5 bases, with 16 bases lying between them. CDR3 loop: CASRTLSGSTGELFF. In DNA, the CDR3 is TGTGCCAGCAGAACCCTTTCGGGTAGTACCGGGGAGCTGTTTTTT.

This clonotype was observed a handful of times. This sequence joins TRBV27 and TRBJ2-7, with TRBD2 identical over 15 bases. The CDR3 spans 18 residues. Germline V CDR1 and CDR2: MNHEY, SMNVEV (reference sequence). J gave up 1 base and V 4 bases, and 8 bases lay outside the gene matches. The CDR3 region has the DNA TGTGCCAGCAGTTCAAGGACTAGCGGGAGGGCCTTATCCTACGAGCAGTACTTC. It is translated as CASSSRTSGRALSYEQYF.

V and J are TRBV6-5 and TRBJ2-3, with D maybe TRBD2 (5 bases). The J call may be mistaken, given a closer DNA end match to TRBJ2-4. In germline, CDR1 is MNHEY, CDR2 SVGAGI. The CDR3 is made up of 16 amino acids. CDR3 amino acids: CASSYSGGRATDTQYF. The CDR3 DNA reads as TGTGCCAGCAGTTACTCGGGCGGGCGTGCCACAGATACTCAGTACTTC.

Regarding this clonotype: At one end, the junction sequence differs from germline, possibly due to a read error. V gene TRBV6-8 combines with J gene TRBJ2-4, with D perhaps being TRBD1 or TRBD2 (5 bases each). This CDR3 is 14 amino acids long. Germline V gene sequence: CDR1 MNHGY, CDR2 SAAAGT. The CDR3 here is CGVSGLFAKDTQYF. CDR3 bases: TGTGGCGTCTCGGGGCTGTTCGCCAAAGACACGCAGTACTTT.

A note on this clonotype: At one of its ends the junction is not consistent with the germline gene, which may arise from a read error. The V gene is TRBV6-1, the J gene TRBJ2-3, with 8 nucleotides matching TRBD2. The DNA matches TRBJ2-7 better at its end, which makes the J call doubtful. The CDR3 sequence is 14 residues long. The germline V gene encodes CDR1 MNHNS and CDR2 SASEGT. The CDR3 region is CASSGGRGPDTQYF. As DNA, the CDR3 is TGTGCGAGCAGCGGGGGCCGAGGCCCAGATACGCAGTACTTC.

This clonotype was seen at least ten times. V is TRBV12-3 or TRBV12-4 and J is TRBJ2-1; TRBD2 matches at 15 bases. J was trimmed by 3 bases and V by 6 bases; bases with no gene match: 12. The CDR3 runs to 19 residues. The CDR3 reads CASSFSGTSGRRIYNEQFF. Here the CDR3 DNA reads TGTGCCAGCAGCTTCTCCGGGACTAGCGGGAGGCGAATCTACAATGAGCAGTTCTTC.

The CDR3 is CASKGQIGTDTQYF. CDR3 nucleotides: TGTGCCAGCAAGGGACAGATCGGCACAGATACGCAGTACTTC. The genes are TRBV6-1 and TRBJ2-4; 7 bases align to TRBD1. CDR1 is MNHNS, CDR2 SASEGT, per germline. J lost 13 bases, V lost 7 bases, and 16 bases had no gene match. The CDR3 consists of 14 residues.

This clonotype was recorded a few times. The chain combines TRBV6-4 with TRBJ2-2, with 8 bases that match TRBD1. Germline CDR1 reads MRHNA; CDR2 reads SNTAGT. V dropped 5 bases and J dropped 6; count of bases not matched to a gene: 5. The CDR3 spans 14 residues. The CDR3 is CASSKGQGSGELFF. The CDR3 DNA is TGTGCCAGCAGTAAAGGACAGGGATCCGGGGAGCTGTTTTTT.

This clonotype is medium-sized. The chain couples TRBV12-3 or TRBV12-4 to TRBJ1-1; 7 nucleotides match TRBD1. The CDR3 contains 12 residues. The V and J ends lost 5 bases and 8 bases, in that order; junction bases with no gene match: 5. The chain's CDR3 is CASSPGQAEAFF. The CDR3, as DNA: TGTGCCAGCAGTCCTGGACAGGCAGAAGCTTTCTTT.

This clonotype was seen a handful of times. V and J are TRBV7-2 and TRBJ1-4, with a weak D call TRBD1 (5 bases). Germline CDR1 SGHTA, CDR2 FQGNSA. The length of the CDR3 is 14 residues. V lost 7 bases and J lost 5, with 14 bases in between. The CDR3 loop reads CASTETDWNEKLFF. Written as DNA, the CDR3 is TGTGCCAGCACCGAGACAGACTGGAATGAAAAACTGTTTTTT.

As to this clonotype: One end of the junction fails to match germline, which may point to a read error. The chain employs TRBV30 and TRBJ2-1; no clear D gene. CDR1 is GTSNPN and CDR2 is SVGIG in the germline V gene (reference sequence). The CDR3 spans 23 residues. The CDR3 DNA sequence: TGTGCCTGGCCTCAACTTCTTTCTTTACTCCAGATTCCTCGGAGCCTTGAACATGCTAAAGTACACTGG. Its protein is CAWPQLLSLLQIPRSLEHAKVHW.

This rearrangement joins TRBV6-1 to TRBJ2-1; the D is unclear. The tail of the sequence fits TRBJ2-5 better, so the J call may be wrong. This CDR3 comprises 14 residues. The germline V gene encodes CDR1 MNHNS and CDR2 SASEGT. The CDR3 bases are TGTGCCAGCATCGGCGGCCTTGACCAAGAGACCCAGTACTTC. Translated: CASIGGLDQETQYF.

This clonotype was detected only once. Germline is not matched at one junction end, which may reflect a read error. The chain employs TRBV7-2 and TRBJ2-3; 8 bases line up with TRBD2. This CDR3 is 14 amino acids long. The germline V gene encodes CDR1 SGHTA and CDR2 FQGNSA. CDR3 in amino acids: CAGSGGLDEDTQYF. CDR3 nucleotides: TGTGCGGGCAGCGGGGGACTAGACGAAGATACCCAGTATTTC.

In its sample, this clonotype ranks as medium-sized (0.01 to 0.1%). The rearrangement links TRBV11-1 to TRBJ2-3; 7 nucleotides match TRBD1. This CDR3 spans 15 amino acids. Losses at the gene ends were 4 bases for V and 4 bases for J; bases not matched to a gene: 8. CDR1 SGHAT and CDR2 FQDESV come from the germline V gene (reference sequence). CDR3 region: CASSSFYRGADTQYF. In DNA form, the CDR3 reads TGTGCCAGCAGCTCCTTTTACAGGGGAGCAGATACGCAGTATTTT.

At least ten counts were recorded for this clonotype. This chain uses TRBV10-2 with TRBJ1-2; 10 bases are shared with TRBD1. The length of the CDR3 is 16 residues. The V gene end was trimmed by 0 bases and the J gene end by 4 bases; junction bases not matched to a gene: 5. Germline V gene data show CDR1 as WSHSY and CDR2 as SAAADI. CDR3 nucleotides: TGCGCCAGCAGTGAGTCCAGACAGGGGGCTGGCTATGGCTACACCTTC. Amino acids: CASSESRQGAGYGYTF.

The V and J genes are TRBV6-1 and TRBJ2-4, with 9 nucleotides matching TRBD2. CDR3 size: 14 residues. Germline assignment: CDR1 MNHNS and CDR2 SASEGT. Trimming cost V 11 bases and J 13 bases; bases outside gene matches: 18. CDR3 sequence (DNA): TGTGCCGGCATGGGGGGACTAGCCCAAGACACCCAGTACTTC. Translated, it gives CAGMGGLAQDTQYF.

This chain links TRBV6-1 with TRBJ2-5; D is possibly TRBD2 (7 bases). Looked up from germline, CDR1 is MNHNS and CDR2 is SASEGT. The CDR3 contains 20 residues. With 5 bases removed from V and 11 bases from J, the gap between germline ends came to 39 bases. Here the CDR3 reads CASSPSDGGHGGRDQDTQYF. For the CDR3, the DNA is TGTGCCAGCAGTCCCTCAGACGGGGGGCATGGGGGCCGCGACCAAGATACGCAGTACTTC.

Points on this clonotype: One end of the junction fails to match germline, which may point to a read error. The rearrangement uses TRBV7-9 and TRBJ2-3, with D possibly being TRBD2 (6 bases). The germline gives CDR1 SEHNR, CDR2 FQNEAQ (reference sequence). CDR3 length equals 15 residues. The CDR3 bases are TGTGCCAGGAGCTTTGGTAGCGGTTCCACAGATACGCAGTATTTT. Protein product: CARSFGSGSTDTQYF.

This clonotype has just one count. This chain joins TRBV12-3 or TRBV12-4 and TRBJ2-3; D may be TRBD1 or TRBD2 (5 bases each). Trimming removed 11 bases at V and 9 bases at J, with 27 bases between. The CDR3 totals 15 residues. The CDR3, as DNA: TGTGCCGCGGGTCGTGGGGCGGGTGACCGAGAGACGCAGTATTTT. Translating it yields CAAGRGAGDRETQYF.

This chain connects TRBV7-9 to TRBJ2-5, with D perhaps matching TRBD1 (5 bases). The CDR3 covers 15 residues. Germline V CDR1 and CDR2: SEHNR, FQNEAQ (reference sequence). Trimming left V 5 bases short and J 11 bases short, with 24 bases between. CDR3 protein: CASSLEGVRPEAQYF. The CDR3 nucleotides read TGTGCCAGCAGCCTAGAAGGGGTCAGGCCAGAGGCGCAGTACTTC.

As for this clonotype: One junction end does not reproduce the germline sequence, and a read error may be involved. The CDR3 loop is CAGSGGRAQETQYF. CDR3 nucleotides: TGTGCGGGCAGTGGGGGGCGGGCCCAAGAGACGCAGTACTTC. J is TRBJ2-5 and V is TRBV12-3 or TRBV12-4; tentatively, D is TRBD1 or TRBD2 (6 bases each). The CDR3 covers 14 residues.

The rearrangement joins TRBV6-1 to TRBJ2-1; a possible D gene is TRBD1 (7 bases). The CDR3 length is 15 residues. The germline V gene has CDR1 MNHNS and CDR2 SASEGT. V gave up 6 bases and J gave up 3 bases, with 15 bases separating them. DNA of the CDR3: TGTGCCAGCAGGAGGGGGGACAGAAACTACAATGAGCAGTTCTTC. It specifies CASRRGDRNYNEQFF.